This TCR beta chain was recorded in a study of Ad26.COV2.S vaccination and SARS-CoV-2 variants. Indicated treatment: some 20 received Ad26.COV2.S at low or high dose, single or two shots; roughly five received placebo; per-sample allocation not given. Samples came from day 63 after the first vaccine or placebo injection. Assay used: immunoSEQ multiplex PCR; TCRdb lists only in-frame clones, some missing. The repertoire holds under 400,000 clones, with 87% as singletons. Germline loops: CDR1 SGHTA, CDR2 FQGNSA. This CDR3 region has 16 residues. V was pared by 0 bases and J by 4 bases, with 13 bases between.

The starting material was peripheral blood, obtained in a trial of Ad26.COV2.S vaccine versus placebo. The sequence derives from a person aged 18-60 years who received the Ad26.COV2.S COVID-19 vaccine or a placebo. This chain connects TRBV7-2 to TRBJ1-3; D unresolved. The CDR3 nucleotides read TGTGCCAGCAGCTTAGCGCGGGGAGCCGAAGGAAACACCATATATTTT. Translating it yields CASSLARGAEGNTIYF.